This TCR beta chain was found in a study of blood T cell repertoires in COVID-19. Turning to the study itself: Material from acute and convalescent COVID-19 was sourced from the United States, Italy and Spain. PBMCs, B-cell-depleted T cells, or T cells provided the cDNA or gDNA that made up the material.

As processed by the authors: Using reference gene primer amplification, nucleated cell counts were estimated. Some clones are missing from TCRdb's copy, which holds only in-frame ones; the method was immunoSEQ multiplex PCR. V, J and clone size are taken as reported in that table, and D and trimming were inferred from the DNA itself. The table shows 65,000 to 75,000 clones, with roughly 89% occurring only once. The CDR3 sequence is 14 residues long. The germline V gene encodes CDR1 KGHSH and CDR2 LQKENI. V trimming: 6 bases; J trimming: 6 bases; junction bases outside the gene matches: 5. Sequenced sample: peripheral blood. The sequence derives from a woman aged 45-65 years with active COVID-19. The chain links TRBV18 to TRBJ2-2; 9 bases line up with TRBD1. The CDR3 sequence: CASSQQGASGELFF. The DNA of the CDR3 is TGTGCCAGCTCGCAACAGGGGGCATCCGGGGAGCTGTTTTTT.